This section outlines one TCR beta chain sequence together with its context. This clone's antigen is unknown. No base-level quality is on record; no much larger clone is a single base apart. TCRbeta CDR3 regions were amplified from genomic DNA using the immunoSEQ Assay, a bias-controlled multiplex PCR. As for the original processing: The number of nucleated cells in each sample was estimated from the amplification of reference gene primers within the assay. Sequence reads were collapsed and filtered to measure the absolute abundance of every unique TCRbeta CDR3 rearrangement. Productive Simpson clonality was computed per sample as the square root of Simpson's diversity index over productive rearrangements. What TCRdb holds here is the immuneACCESS table cut down to in-frame rearrangements. Part of the clones is not present; checked against another copy, under half of the missing clones reflect an unresolved V gene, and the others are unexplained. Clone size and the V and J calls come from that table; the DNA yielded D and trimming. This sample gives more than 350,000 clones in total; approximately 91% of them show up just once. The ten largest make up 1.4% to 1.5% of the sample.

Participants in the prospective study were enrolled through a virtual design, were aged roughly 18 to 100 years, and lived in approximately 25 United States geographic areas. Cohort assignment in the prospective study relied on participant-reported clinical history from a screening survey and a study questionnaire. Exposed participants had been in contact, within 2 weeks of entering the study, with a person who had a PCR-confirmed or clinician-diagnosed case of COVID-19. In the prospective study, mobile phlebotomists collected whole blood, serum and a nasopharyngeal or oropharyngeal swab from each participant. Participants in the prospective study had the option to provide additional blood draws and questionnaires over a roughly 2-month period. Prospective study blood samples were shipped either frozen or at room temperature before DNA extraction. Reading from cysteine to phenylalanine, the CDR3 counts 14 amino acids. The only DNA kept is the CDR3, 42 bases in frame from the first base. Here V drops 6 bases and J drops 4 bases, and the junction holds 8 bases not matched to any gene. CDR1 and CDR2, per the germline V gene, are SQVTM and ANQGSEA.

These data come from a study of blood T cell repertoires in COVID-19 (dated by TCRdb to about 2020). With respect to the entire study: Collaborator samples came from the United States, Italy and Spain and covered acute and convalescent phases of COVID-19. The samples were drawn from two sources: the first 160 participants of the ongoing ImmuneRACE study, and fewer than 1,500 subjects contributed by 6 global collaborators. The dataset comprised deeply sampled blood TCRbeta repertoires from subjects exposed to, actively infected with, or recovered from COVID-19. The sample metadata nearly always contained a de-identified subject ID, COVID-19 status, age in years and sex. The prospective study material was composed of cDNA or gDNA derived from T cells, B-cell-depleted T cells, or PBMCs. Where HLA class I and class II types were available, the types were taken from metadata supplied by the sample provider, not from assay-based typing. A freely available public database, intended as a resource for researchers studying the immune response to SARS-CoV-2, is where the repertoires were released.

The paper as a whole reports these results and caveats: The amount of clinical and demographic metadata varied by source and participant and was provided uncurated.

Sequencing was performed on PBMCs or T cells enriched from blood (not recorded which). This sequence originates from a woman between 18 and 30 years old who had been exposed to COVID-19. The chain is made from TRBV29-1 and TRBJ1-4; TRBD1 aligns with 7 central bases. The DNA is TGCAGCGTAAACTCCGGGACAGATAATGAAAAACTGTTTTTT. Translation gives CSVNSGTDNEKLFF.